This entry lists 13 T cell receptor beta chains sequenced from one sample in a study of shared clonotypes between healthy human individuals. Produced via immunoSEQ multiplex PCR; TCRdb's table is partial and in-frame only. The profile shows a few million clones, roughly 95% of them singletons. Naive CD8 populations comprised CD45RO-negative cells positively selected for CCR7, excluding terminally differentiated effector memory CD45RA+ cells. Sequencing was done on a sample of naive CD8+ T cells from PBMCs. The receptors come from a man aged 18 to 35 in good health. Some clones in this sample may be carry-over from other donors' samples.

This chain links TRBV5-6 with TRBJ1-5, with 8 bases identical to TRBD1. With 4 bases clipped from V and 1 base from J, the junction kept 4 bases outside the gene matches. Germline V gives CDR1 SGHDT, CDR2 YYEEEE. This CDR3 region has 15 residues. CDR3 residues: CASSQDRVSNQPQHF. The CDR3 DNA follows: TGTGCCAGCAGCCAGGACAGGGTGAGCAATCAGCCCCAGCATTTT. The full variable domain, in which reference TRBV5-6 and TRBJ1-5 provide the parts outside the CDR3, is DAGVTQSPTHLIKTRGQQVTLRCSPKSGHDTVSWYQQALGQGPQFIFQYYEEEERQRGNFPDRFSGHQFPNYSSELNVNALLLGDSALYLCASSQDRVSNQPQHFGDGTRLSIL.

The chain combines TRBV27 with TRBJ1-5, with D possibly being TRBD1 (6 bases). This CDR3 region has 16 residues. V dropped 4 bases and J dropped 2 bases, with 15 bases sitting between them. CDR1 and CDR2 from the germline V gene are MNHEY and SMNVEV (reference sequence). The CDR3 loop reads CASSSRTASGNQPQHF. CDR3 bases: TGTGCCAGCAGTTCCCGGACAGCTTCGGGCAATCAGCCCCAGCATTTT.

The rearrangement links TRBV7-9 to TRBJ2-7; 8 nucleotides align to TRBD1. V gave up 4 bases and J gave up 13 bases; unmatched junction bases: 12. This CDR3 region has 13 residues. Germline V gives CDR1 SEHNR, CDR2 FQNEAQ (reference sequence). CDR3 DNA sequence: TGTGCCAGCAGCTCGCTCCTAGGGACAGGCTCCTACTTC. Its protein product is CASSSLLGTGSYF.

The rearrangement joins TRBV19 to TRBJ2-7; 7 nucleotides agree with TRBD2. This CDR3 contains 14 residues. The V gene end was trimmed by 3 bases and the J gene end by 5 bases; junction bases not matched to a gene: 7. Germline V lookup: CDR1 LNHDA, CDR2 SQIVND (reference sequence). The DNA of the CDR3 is TGTGCCAGTAGTATCCGGGACTATCGGAACGAGCAGTACTTC. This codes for CASSIRDYRNEQYF.

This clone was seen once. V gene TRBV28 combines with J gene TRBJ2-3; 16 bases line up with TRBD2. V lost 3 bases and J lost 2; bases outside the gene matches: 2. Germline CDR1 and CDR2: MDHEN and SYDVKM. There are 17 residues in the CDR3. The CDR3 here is CASSLGLAGGYTDTQYF. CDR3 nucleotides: TGTGCCAGCAGTTTGGGACTAGCGGGAGGGTACACAGATACGCAGTATTTT. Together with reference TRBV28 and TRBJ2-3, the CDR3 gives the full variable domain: DVKVTQSSRYLVKRTGEKVFLECVQDMDHENMFWYRQDPGLGLRLIYFSYDVKMKEKGDIPEGYSVSREKKERFSLILESASTNQTSMYLCASSLGLAGGYTDTQYFGPGTRLTVL.

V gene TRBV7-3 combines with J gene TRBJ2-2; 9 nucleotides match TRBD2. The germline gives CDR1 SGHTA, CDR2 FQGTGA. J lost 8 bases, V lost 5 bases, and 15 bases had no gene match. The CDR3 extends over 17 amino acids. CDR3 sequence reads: CASSPSRLAGMAGELFF. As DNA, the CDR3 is TGTGCCAGCAGCCCCTCTAGGCTAGCGGGAATGGCGGGGGAGCTGTTTTTT.

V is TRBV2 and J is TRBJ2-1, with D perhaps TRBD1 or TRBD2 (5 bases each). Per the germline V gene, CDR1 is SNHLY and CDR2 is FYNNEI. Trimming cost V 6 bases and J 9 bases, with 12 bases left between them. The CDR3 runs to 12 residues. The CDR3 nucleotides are TGTGCCAGCAGGGGACCGACCGTTGAGCAGTTCTTC. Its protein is CASRGPTVEQFF.

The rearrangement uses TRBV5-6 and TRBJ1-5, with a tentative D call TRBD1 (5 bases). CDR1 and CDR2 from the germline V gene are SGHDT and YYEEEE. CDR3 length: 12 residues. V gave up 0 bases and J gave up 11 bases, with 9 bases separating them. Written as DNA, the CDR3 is TGTGCCAGCAGCTTGGGGGGGTCGACCCAGCATTTT. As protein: CASSLGGSTQHF.

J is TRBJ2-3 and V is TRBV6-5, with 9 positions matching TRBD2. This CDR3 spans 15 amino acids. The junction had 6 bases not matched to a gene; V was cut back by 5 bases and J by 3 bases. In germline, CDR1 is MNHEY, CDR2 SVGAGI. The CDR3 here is CASSIRTSDTDTQYF. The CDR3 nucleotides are TGTGCCAGCAGTATCCGGACTAGCGATACAGATACGCAGTATTTT.

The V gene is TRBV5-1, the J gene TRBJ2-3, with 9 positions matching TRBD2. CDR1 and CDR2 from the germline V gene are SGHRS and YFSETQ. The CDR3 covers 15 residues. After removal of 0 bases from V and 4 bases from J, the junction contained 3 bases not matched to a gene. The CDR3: CASSLEAGGADTQYF. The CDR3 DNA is TGCGCCAGCAGCTTGGAGGCGGGAGGGGCAGATACGCAGTATTTT.

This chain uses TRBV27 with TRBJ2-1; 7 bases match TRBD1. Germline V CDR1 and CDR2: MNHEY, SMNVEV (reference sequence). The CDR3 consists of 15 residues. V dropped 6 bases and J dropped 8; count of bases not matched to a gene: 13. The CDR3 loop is CASSSNTDRVDEQFF. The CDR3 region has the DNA TGTGCCAGCAGCTCTAACACCGACAGGGTTGATGAGCAGTTCTTC.

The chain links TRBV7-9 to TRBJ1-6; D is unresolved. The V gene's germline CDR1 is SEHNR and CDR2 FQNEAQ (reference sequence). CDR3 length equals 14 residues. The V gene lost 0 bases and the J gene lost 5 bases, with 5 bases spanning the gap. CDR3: CASSLAVNNSPLHF. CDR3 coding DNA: TGTGCCAGCAGCTTAGCGGTGAATAATTCACCCCTCCACTTT.

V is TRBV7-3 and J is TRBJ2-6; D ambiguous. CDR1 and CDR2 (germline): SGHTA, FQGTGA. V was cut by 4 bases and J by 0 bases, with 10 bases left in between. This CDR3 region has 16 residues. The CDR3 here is CASSYWTPSGANVLTF. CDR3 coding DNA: TGTGCCAGCAGCTACTGGACCCCCTCTGGGGCCAACGTCCTGACTTTC. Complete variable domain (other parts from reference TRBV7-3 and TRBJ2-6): GAGVSQTPSNKVTEKGKYVELRCDPISGHTALYWYRQSLGQGPEFLIYFQGTGAADDSGLPNDRFFAVRPEGSVSTLKIQRTERGDSAVYLCASSYWTPSGANVLTFGAGSRLTVL.